A selection of T cell receptor beta chains follows, all from one sample in a study of cytomegalovirus exposure and HLA in healthy donors. Sequencing used immunoSEQ multiplex PCR; TCRdb keeps in-frame clones, though not all of them. The sample has approximately 190,000 clones, about 85% seen once; the top ten hold about 1.1%. The sample was PBMCs. The receptors were sampled from a boy aged 2 to 10 in good health and CMV-seronegative. Both conserved end residues are part of each CDR3. A D gene is named only where the DNA matches it firmly. Some rows mark clone size as missing; the rest say once, few, many or name a class of expanded clone.

>TRBJ2-1|TRBV25-1|NA|TRBD2
TGTGCCAGCAGTGAATTCGGGACTACCTCCAATGAGCAGTTCTTC
CASSEFGTTSNEQFF
>TRBJ1-1|TRBV5-6|NA|TRBD1
TGTGCCAGCAGCTTTGGGGCAGGGGGGTTGAACACTGAAGCTTTCTTT
CASSFGAGGLNTEAFF
>TRBJ2-7|TRBV5-1|NA|NA
TGCGCCAGCAGCTTGATCAGCTCCTACGAGCAGTACTTC
CASSLISSYEQYF
>TRBJ2-7|TRBV30|NA|TRBD1
TGTGCCTTGGGACAGGGGAATCGCTACGAGCAGTACTTC
CALGQGNRYEQYF
>TRBJ1-1|TRBV6-1|NA|TRBD1
TGTGCCAGCAGACAGGGGTTGAACACTGAAGCTTTCTTT
CASRQGLNTEAFF
>TRBJ2-7|TRBV27|NA|TRBD2
TGTGCCAGCAGTTACGGACTAGCGAACGAGCAGTACTTC
CASSYGLANEQYF
>TRBJ2-2|TRBV30|NA|NA
TGTGCCTGGAGTGAATCGTTAAACACCGGGGAGCTGTTTTTT
CAWSESLNTGELFF
>TRBJ1-1|TRBV5-4|few|NA
TGTGCCAGCAGCTTGGAGGACAGCACTGAAGCTTTCTTT
CASSLEDSTEAFF
>TRBJ2-1|TRBV2|NA|NA
TGTGCCAGCACCAAAGAAGACAGGAGGATAGGGAATGAGCAGTTCTTC
CASTKEDRRIGNEQFF
>TRBJ1-5|TRBV2|NA|NA
TGTGCCAGCACCCTGGGGCTCAATCAGCCCCAGCATTTT
CASTLGLNQPQHF
>TRBJ1-1|TRBV27|NA|TRBD1
TGTGCCAGCAGTTTATTGGCCAGGGGGCTCAGAGGGCCCACTGAAGCTTTCTTT
CASSLLARGLRGPTEAFF
>TRBJ2-1|TRBV9|NA|NA
TGTGCCAGCAGCGTAGATTGGACAGCCTACAATGAGCAGTTCTTC
CASSVDWTAYNEQFF
>TRBJ2-4|TRBV2|NA|TRBD2
TGTGCCAGCCGATTGACTAGCGGGACCTTGGGGGGTGCCAAAAACATTCAGTACTTC
CASRLTSGTLGGAKNIQYF
>TRBJ1-4|TRBV19|NA|NA
TGTGCCAGTAGTTACGACAGGTATTATGAAAAACTGTTTTTT
CASSYDRYYEKLFF
>TRBJ1-6|TRBV28|NA|NA
TGTGCCAGCAGTTCCCCGGAGGGGTTTTCGTATAATTCACCCCTCCACTTT
CASSSPEGFSYNSPLHF
>TRBJ2-1|TRBV5-5|once|TRBD1
TGTGCCAGCAGCCAGGGACAGGGGGTATGGTACAATGAGCAGTTCTTC
CASSQGQGVWYNEQFF
>TRBJ1-2|TRBV6-1|NA|TRBD1
TGTGCCAGCAGTGAAGCAGGGGGCGCGACTAACTATGGCTACACCTTC
CASSEAGGATNYGYTF
>TRBJ2-7|TRBV6-1|NA|NA
TGTGCCAGCAAAACGACTAGCGAGCAGTACTTC
CASKTTSEQYF
>TRBJ1-1|TRBV28|NA|NA
TGTGCCATCTCTTCCCCAGGGCAGAACACTGAAGCTTTCTTT
CAISSPGQNTEAFF
>TRBJ1-5|TRBV10-3|NA|TRBD1
TGTGCCATCAGTGAGGTACAGGGGTGGTCTCAGCCCCAGCATTTT
CAISEVQGWSQPQHF
>TRBJ2-5|TRBV29-1|NA|TRBD2
TGCAGCGTAGGACTAGCGGGAGGCACGAACCAGTACTTC
CSVGLAGGTNQYF
>TRBJ2-7|TRBV29-1|NA|TRBD1
TGCAGCGTTGGGACAGGGACCGAGCAGTACTTC
CSVGTGTEQYF
>TRBJ1-4|TRBV7-2|NA|TRBD1
TGTGCCAGCAGCTTAAGTTCCCGGCGGGGACAGGGGGCGGAAAAACTGTTTTTT
CASSLSSRRGQGAEKLFF
>TRBJ1-1|TRBV30|NA|TRBD1
TGTGCCTGGAGTATACAGGGGGGGAACACTGAAGCTTTCTTT
CAWSIQGGNTEAFF
>TRBJ2-7|TRBV9|NA|TRBD1
TGTGCCAGCAGCCCGGGTGGGGACAGACTCCCCTACGAGCAGTACTTC
CASSPGGDRLPYEQYF
>TRBJ1-5|TRBV23-1|NA|TRBD1
TGCGCCAGCAGTCAATCAAAGGACAGGGAGGAGCAGCCCCAGCATTTT
CASSQSKDREEQPQHF
>TRBJ1-2|TRBV19|NA|NA
TGTGCCAGTAGTAGGGGGCATCAACAAGGCTATGGCTACACCTTC
CASSRGHQQGYGYTF
>TRBJ2-1|TRBV19|NA|NA
TGTGCCAGTAGTATCTTTAGCCCGGGTGGCCATGAGCAGTTCTTC
CASSIFSPGGHEQFF
>TRBJ2-1|TRBV9|NA|TRBD2
TGTGCCAGTGGGACTAGCGGGAGGCTTAATGAGCAGTTCTTC
CASGTSGRLNEQFF
>TRBJ1-1|TRBV5-1|once|NA
TGCGCCAGCAGTCTAGACGGCATGAACACTGAAGCTTTCTTT
CASSLDGMNTEAFF
>TRBJ2-7|TRBV6-1|NA|TRBD2
TGTGCCAGCAGAGGCCGTGGGAGCGGGAGCTACGAGCAGTACTTC
CASRGRGSGSYEQYF
>TRBJ2-1|TRBV7-2|NA|TRBD2
TGTGCCAGCAGCTTAGGGGGTTCGGCGGGAGGGGGTACGAATGAGCAGTTCTTC
CASSLGGSAGGGTNEQFF
>TRBJ1-5|TRBV5-6|few|NA
TGTGCCAGCAGCTTGGCGGGTCAGCCCCAGCATTTT
CASSLAGQPQHF
>TRBJ2-7|TRBV6-1|NA|NA
TGTGCCAGCAGTATTGGCACACGCGAGCAGTACTTC
CASSIGTREQYF
>TRBJ2-6|TRBV7-8|NA|NA
TGTGCCAGCAGCTTAGAAGGGGTCGGCGGGGCCAACGTCCTGACTTTC
CASSLEGVGGANVLTF
>TRBJ1-4|TRBV27|few|TRBD1
TGTGCCAGCAGACCACAGGGGTTGGCTGAAAAACTGTTTTTT
CASRPQGLAEKLFF
>TRBJ2-7|TRBV11-1|NA|TRBD1
TGTGCCAGCAGCGCTTCCACAGGGGCGGGGCAGTACTTC
CASSASTGAGQYF
>TRBJ2-1|TRBV28|NA|TRBD2
TGTGCCAGCAGTTTAGGGGGACTAGCGGGGTGGTACAATGAGCAGTTCTTC
CASSLGGLAGWYNEQFF
>TRBJ2-1|TRBV6-5|NA|TRBD1
TGTGCCAGCAGCCCTGGGGACAGGGAGCAGTTCTTC
CASSPGDREQFF
>TRBJ1-4|TRBV5-1|NA|TRBD1
TGCGCCAGCCGCCTGGGGGGGACAGCCAATGAAAAACTGTTTTTT
CASRLGGTANEKLFF
>TRBJ2-7|TRBV5-3|few|TRBD1
TGTGCCAGAAGCTCATACTCTAGGGGGCGAAATTCCCCCGAGCAGTACTTC
CARSSYSRGRNSPEQYF
>TRBJ2-1|TRBV29-1|NA|NA
TGCAGCGTTTTATCTGCACAGGACTACAATGAGCAGTTCTTC
CSVLSAQDYNEQFF
>TRBJ2-7|TRBV7-6|NA|TRBD1
TGTGCCAGCAGCCCGAAAACCGGGACAGGAGCCTACGAGCAGTACTTC
CASSPKTGTGAYEQYF
>TRBJ2-7|TRBV5-4|NA|TRBD1
TGTGCCAGCAGCTTCTGGACAGGGGGCGCGGACGAGCAGTACTTC
CASSFWTGGADEQYF
>TRBJ1-1|TRBV6-1|few|NA
TGTGCCAGCGCAGCAACAGGGAAAGACACTGAAGCTTTCTTT
CASAATGKDTEAFF
>TRBJ2-5|TRBV30|NA|TRBD2
TGTGCCTGGAGTGTAGCCTGGCGGGGGGGCCGGGAGACCCAGTACTTC
CAWSVAWRGGRETQYF
>TRBJ1-3|TRBV9|NA|NA
TGTGCCAGCAGCCCCCACCCCCCGGACTTGGCTGGAAACACCATATATTTT
CASSPHPPDLAGNTIYF
>TRBJ1-2|TRBV6-5|few|NA
TGTGCCAGCAGTTACAATACAGGAGGGCCCTATGGCTACACCTTC
CASSYNTGGPYGYTF
>TRBJ1-4|TRBV19|NA|NA
TGTGCCAGTAGCGGGGCAACTAATGAAAAACTGTTTTTT
CASSGATNEKLFF
>TRBJ2-7|TRBV20-1|once|NA
TGCAGTGCTACCACCTACGAGCAGTACTTC
CSATTYEQYF
>TRBJ1-2|TRBV30|NA|NA
TGTGCCTGGAGTGTACGGCAGGTTGGTGGCTACACCTTC
CAWSVRQVGGYTF
>TRBJ2-4|TRBV14|NA|NA
TGTGCCAGCAGCCAGCGGGGAAACATTCAGTACTTC
CASSQRGNIQYF
>TRBJ1-1|TRBV15|NA|TRBD1
TGTGCCACCAGCAGAGGCCGGACAGGGCTCACTGAAGCTTTCTTT
CATSRGRTGLTEAFF
>TRBJ1-1|TRBV28|NA|NA
TGTGCCAGCAGTCCTACCGAGGGGAACACTGAAGCTTTCTTT
CASSPTEGNTEAFF
>TRBJ2-2|TRBV15|NA|TRBD1
TGTGCCACCAGCTGGGGACAGGGAGGCACCGGGGAGCTGTTTTTT
CATSWGQGGTGELFF